This is a list of T cell receptor beta chains from one sample in a study of T cells after yellow fever vaccination. TCRdb analysed the 5' RACE reads with MiXCR anew, one entry per CDR3 protein. The repertoire holds 250,000 to 300,000 distinct CDR3 sequences, with about an eighth as singletons. The sample consisted of CD4+ T cells sorted from PBMCs, taken 45 days after the yellow fever booster vaccination. The receptors shown here come from a young man who received the YFV17D yellow fever vaccine. Each CDR3 is given with its conserved first and last residue. Each record gives: J gene, clone size, D gene, V gene, CDR3 protein, CDR3 DNA. The D gene is left open where the match is weak. Expanded clones get a size class; other rows say once, few or many, or leave the size out.

J gene: TRBJ2-1; clone size: few; D gene: TRBD2; V gene: TRBV11-2; CDR3 protein: CASSLEVGASGYNEQFF; CDR3 DNA: TGTGCCAGCAGCTTAGAGGTGGGCGCTAGCGGGTACAATGAGCAGTTCTTC
J gene: TRBJ2-7; clone size: few; D gene: TRBD2; V gene: TRBV10-2; CDR3 protein: CASHSGLAVSYEQYF; CDR3 DNA: TGCGCCAGCCATAGTGGACTAGCGGTCTCCTACGAGCAGTACTTC
J gene: TRBJ1-1; clone size: few; D gene: .; V gene: TRBV6-2/TRBV6-3; CDR3 protein: CASSYSRLTEAFF; CDR3 DNA: TGTGCCAGCAGTTACTCGCGGTTAACTGAAGCTTTCTTT
J gene: TRBJ2-7; clone size: .; D gene: TRBD2; V gene: TRBV5-1; CDR3 protein: CASSSGLAAHEQYF; CDR3 DNA: TGCGCCAGCAGCTCGGGACTAGCGGCACACGAGCAGTACTTC
J gene: TRBJ1-4; clone size: few; D gene: TRBD1; V gene: TRBV5-1; CDR3 protein: CASSLSQGEYEKLFF; CDR3 DNA: TGCGCCAGCAGCTTGTCACAGGGGGAGTATGAAAAACTGTTTTTT
J gene: TRBJ1-1; clone size: .; D gene: .; V gene: TRBV25-1; CDR3 protein: CASSEHTEAFF; CDR3 DNA: TGTGCCAGCAGTGAACACACTGAAGCTTTCTTT
J gene: TRBJ2-4; clone size: once; D gene: TRBD2; V gene: TRBV9; CDR3 protein: CVSSVLAGAGKNIQYF; CDR3 DNA: TGTGTCAGCAGCGTCCTAGCGGGAGCTGGCAAAAACATTCAGTACTTC
J gene: TRBJ2-7; clone size: few; D gene: .; V gene: TRBV6-5; CDR3 protein: CASTGWENEQYF; CDR3 DNA: TGTGCCAGCACGGGGTGGGAGAACGAGCAGTACTTC
J gene: TRBJ2-7; clone size: few; D gene: .; V gene: TRBV3-1; CDR3 protein: CASSQDSIAQYF; CDR3 DNA: TGTGCCAGCAGCCAAGATAGTATCGCGCAGTACTTC
J gene: TRBJ1-1; clone size: .; D gene: .; V gene: TRBV5-6; CDR3 protein: CASSLVGVRDTEAFF; CDR3 DNA: TGTGCCAGCAGCTTGGTCGGGGTGCGTGACACTGAAGCTTTCTTT
J gene: TRBJ2-1; clone size: few; D gene: .; V gene: TRBV5-6; CDR3 protein: CASSLMGGTYNEQFF; CDR3 DNA: TGTGCCAGCAGCCTTATGGGGGGAACCTACAATGAGCAGTTCTTC
J gene: TRBJ2-1; clone size: .; D gene: TRBD2; V gene: TRBV5-1; CDR3 protein: CASSSVYGLAGVYNEQFF; CDR3 DNA: TGCGCCAGCAGCAGCGTCTATGGACTAGCGGGGGTTTACAATGAGCAGTTCTTC
J gene: TRBJ2-2; clone size: few; D gene: .; V gene: TRBV19; CDR3 protein: CASSIGRAATGELFF; CDR3 DNA: TGTGCCAGTAGTATAGGAAGAGCGGCCACCGGGGAGCTGTTTTTT
J gene: TRBJ2-7; clone size: .; D gene: .; V gene: TRBV7-2; CDR3 protein: CASSSPLPEEQYF; CDR3 DNA: TGTGCCAGCAGCTCCCCCCTCCCAGAGGAGCAGTACTTC
J gene: TRBJ2-7; clone size: .; D gene: TRBD2; V gene: TRBV20-1; CDR3 protein: CSARGTSGNYEQYF; CDR3 DNA: TGCAGTGCTAGGGGGACTAGCGGGAACTACGAGCAGTACTTC
J gene: TRBJ2-5; clone size: .; D gene: TRBD1; V gene: TRBV5-1; CDR3 protein: CASAKGQKPETQYF; CDR3 DNA: TGCGCCAGCGCCAAGGGACAGAAACCAGAGACCCAGTACTTC
J gene: TRBJ2-3; clone size: .; D gene: .; V gene: TRBV21-1; CDR3 protein: CASSIYRGRMDTQYF; CDR3 DNA: TGTGCCAGCAGCATCTACAGGGGGCGCATGGATACGCAGTATTTT
J gene: TRBJ2-3; clone size: .; D gene: TRBD1; V gene: TRBV4-3; CDR3 protein: CASSPQGELPTDTQYF; CDR3 DNA: TGCGCCAGCAGCCCCCAGGGGGAACTACCCACAGATACGCAGTATTTT
J gene: TRBJ2-1; clone size: .; D gene: TRBD2; V gene: TRBV7-9; CDR3 protein: CASSQLGGRAFDEQFF; CDR3 DNA: TGTGCCAGCAGCCAACTAGGCGGGAGGGCCTTCGATGAGCAGTTCTTC
J gene: TRBJ2-7; clone size: many; D gene: TRBD2; V gene: TRBV20-1; CDR3 protein: CSARLPGRGVEQYF; CDR3 DNA: TGCAGTGCTCGCCTGCCAGGCCGGGGGGTAGAGCAGTACTTC
J gene: TRBJ2-3; clone size: .; D gene: .; V gene: TRBV7-2; CDR3 protein: CASSLGQGYADTQYF; CDR3 DNA: TGTGCCAGCAGCTTAGGGCAGGGCTACGCAGATACGCAGTATTTT
J gene: TRBJ1-2; clone size: few; D gene: TRBD1; V gene: TRBV10-3; CDR3 protein: CAISESGTAYKF; CDR3 DNA: TGTGCCATCAGTGAGTCGGGGACAGCCTACAAATTC
J gene: TRBJ2-1; clone size: few; D gene: TRBD1; V gene: TRBV27; CDR3 protein: CASSSLEGSGGREQFF; CDR3 DNA: TGTGCCAGCAGTTCCCTCGAAGGGTCAGGGGGCCGAGAGCAGTTCTTC
J gene: TRBJ2-1; clone size: many; D gene: .; V gene: TRBV20-1; CDR3 protein: CSAREGDNEQFF; CDR3 DNA: TGCAGTGCTAGAGAAGGGGACAATGAGCAGTTCTTC
J gene: TRBJ2-2; clone size: .; D gene: .; V gene: TRBV5-1; CDR3 protein: CASTPGTLVTGELFF; CDR3 DNA: TGCGCCAGCACTCCCGGGACACTAGTCACCGGGGAGCTGTTTTTT
J gene: TRBJ2-7; clone size: few; D gene: TRBD2; V gene: TRBV3-1; CDR3 protein: CASSPTAVAGAEQYF; CDR3 DNA: TGTGCCAGCAGCCCCACCGCGGTAGCGGGAGCCGAGCAGTACTTC
J gene: TRBJ1-5; clone size: .; D gene: .; V gene: TRBV15; CDR3 protein: CATSLRSGFNQPQHF; CDR3 DNA: TGTGCCACCAGCTTGCGAAGCGGGTTCAATCAGCCCCAGCATTTT
J gene: TRBJ2-2; clone size: .; D gene: .; V gene: TRBV5-5; CDR3 protein: CASSLDGGRGELFF; CDR3 DNA: TGTGCCAGCAGCCTGGACGGCGGACGAGGGGAGCTGTTTTTT
J gene: TRBJ2-7; clone size: .; D gene: .; V gene: TRBV7-2; CDR3 protein: CASSFRQAGEQYF; CDR3 DNA: TGTGCCAGCAGCTTTCGACAGGCGGGGGAGCAGTACTTC
J gene: TRBJ2-7; clone size: few; D gene: .; V gene: TRBV7-4; CDR3 protein: CASSFETGQYF; CDR3 DNA: TGTGCCAGCAGCTTTGAAACCGGGCAGTACTTC
J gene: TRBJ2-7; clone size: few; D gene: TRBD2; V gene: TRBV4-2; CDR3 protein: CASSDSGSSYEQYF; CDR3 DNA: TGTGCCAGCAGCGATAGCGGGAGTTCCTACGAGCAGTACTTC
J gene: TRBJ2-7; clone size: .; D gene: .; V gene: TRBV14; CDR3 protein: CASSHVQGMKGVEQYF; CDR3 DNA: TGTGCCAGCAGCCATGTACAGGGAATGAAGGGGGTGGAGCAGTACTTC
J gene: TRBJ1-1; clone size: many; D gene: TRBD1; V gene: TRBV6-5; CDR3 protein: CASSFRDRNTEAFF; CDR3 DNA: TGTGCCAGCAGTTTCCGGGACAGGAACACTGAAGCTTTCTTT
J gene: TRBJ2-6; clone size: few; D gene: .; V gene: TRBV25-1; CDR3 protein: CASGDWSGANVLTF; CDR3 DNA: TGTGCCAGCGGGGATTGGTCTGGGGCCAACGTCCTGACTTTC
J gene: TRBJ2-3; clone size: many; D gene: TRBD2; V gene: TRBV20-1; CDR3 protein: CSAISSGSRDTQYF; CDR3 DNA: TGCAGTGCTATATCTAGCGGGAGTCGGGATACGCAGTATTTT
J gene: TRBJ2-1; clone size: .; D gene: .; V gene: TRBV12-3/TRBV12-4; CDR3 protein: CASKVLVEQFF; CDR3 DNA: TGTGCCAGCAAGGTTTTGGTTGAGCAGTTCTTC
J gene: TRBJ2-5; clone size: .; D gene: TRBD1; V gene: TRBV7-2; CDR3 protein: CASSLAGGWETQYF; CDR3 DNA: TGTGCCAGCAGCTTAGCAGGGGGCTGGGAGACCCAGTACTTC
J gene: TRBJ2-5; clone size: many; D gene: .; V gene: TRBV29-1; CDR3 protein: CSAWLEGKQETQYF; CDR3 DNA: TGCAGCGCCTGGCTCGAGGGGAAACAAGAGACCCAGTACTTC
J gene: TRBJ2-1; clone size: .; D gene: .; V gene: TRBV5-1; CDR3 protein: CASSFRGPSSYNEQFF; CDR3 DNA: TGCGCCAGCAGCTTTAGGGGCCCGAGCTCCTACAATGAGCAGTTCTTC
J gene: TRBJ2-3; clone size: .; D gene: .; V gene: TRBV24-1; CDR3 protein: CATADTSTDTQYF; CDR3 DNA: TGTGCCACCGCAGACACAAGCACAGATACGCAGTATTTT
J gene: TRBJ2-3; clone size: .; D gene: .; V gene: TRBV5-1; CDR3 protein: CASSPRTGTPDTQYF; CDR3 DNA: TGCGCCAGCAGCCCTAGAACCGGGACCCCAGATACGCAGTATTTT
J gene: TRBJ2-3; clone size: few; D gene: .; V gene: TRBV7-2; CDR3 protein: CASRTQVTQYF; CDR3 DNA: TGTGCCAGCAGGACGCAAGTCACGCAGTATTTT
J gene: TRBJ2-7; clone size: few; D gene: TRBD1; V gene: TRBV7-9; CDR3 protein: CASSFDRGYEQYF; CDR3 DNA: TGTGCCAGCAGCTTCGACAGGGGCTACGAGCAGTACTTC
J gene: TRBJ2-3; clone size: few; D gene: .; V gene: TRBV20-1; CDR3 protein: CSARDMRRDPDTQYF; CDR3 DNA: TGCAGTGCTAGAGATATGCGGCGGGACCCAGATACGCAGTATTTT
J gene: TRBJ2-5; clone size: .; D gene: TRBD1; V gene: TRBV29-1; CDR3 protein: CSVAGQGGPGETQYF; CDR3 DNA: TGCAGCGTTGCGGGACAGGGAGGTCCAGGAGAGACCCAGTACTTC